This is a list of T cell receptor beta chains from one sample in a study of glioma-infiltrating T cells after dendritic cell vaccination. Method: immunoSEQ multiplex PCR; TCRdb's copy keeps in-frame clones and lacks some. Of 60,000 or so clones in the sample, approximately 89% were seen once. Sequenced here: blood, sampled after dendritic cell vaccination. The source is a human donor with glioblastoma. Both conserved end residues are part of each CDR3. D genes are given only for firm matches. Clone size is given for some rows only: seen once, a few or many times, or a class if the clone is expanded.

j_call d_call v_call cdr3_length clone_size cdr3_nt cdr3_aa
TRBJ2-7 TRBD1 TRBV5-4 15 NA TGTGCCAGCAGTCCCTTTGGACAGGGGGCCCACGAGCAGTACTTC CASSPFGQGAHEQYF
TRBJ2-7 NA TRBV5-1 14 NA TGCGCCAGCAGCGCCGGGGGTGGGGGCTACGAGCAGTACTTC CASSAGGGGYEQYF
TRBJ2-3 NA TRBV19 14 NA TGTGCCAGTATGAGGAGACCTAGCACAGATACGCAGTATTTT CASMRRPSTDTQYF
TRBJ1-4 TRBD1 TRBV4-2 14 NA TGTGCCAGCAGCGAACCAGGGGGCAATGAAAAACTGTTTTTT CASSEPGGNEKLFF
TRBJ2-3 TRBD1 TRBV7-9 13 NA TGTGCCAGCAGGGGAACAGGGGCAGATACGCAGTATTTT CASRGTGADTQYF
TRBJ2-3 TRBD1 TRBV7-2 15 NA TGTGCCAGCAGCCCGGGGACAGGGGTCTTGAATACGCAGTATTTT CASSPGTGVLNTQYF
TRBJ2-1 NA TRBV9 18 NA TGTGCCAGCAGCGTATTTGCCATTGGGACTGCCGACTACAATGAGCAGTTCTTC CASSVFAIGTADYNEQFF
TRBJ1-5 NA TRBV10-3 15 NA TGTGCCATCAGCAAGGACAGAGGGGCCAATCAGCCCCAGCATTTT CAISKDRGANQPQHF
TRBJ2-7 TRBD2 TRBV27 15 NA TGTGCCAGCAGTTTAACCGGGACTAGCGGCCACGAGCAGTACTTC CASSLTGTSGHEQYF
TRBJ2-7 TRBD1 TRBV7-8 15 NA TGTGCCAGCAGCTTCCAAGGACAGGGGGGCTACGAGCAGTACTTC CASSFQGQGGYEQYF
TRBJ1-2 TRBD1 TRBV19 14 NA TGTGCCAGTAGTATAATAGCAGGGGGCTATGGCTACACCTTC CASSIIAGGYGYTF
TRBJ1-5 NA TRBV4-3 15 NA TGCGCCAGCAGCCAATACAGGGCGGGCAATCAGCCCCAGCATTTT CASSQYRAGNQPQHF
TRBJ2-1 NA TRBV2 15 NA TGTGCCAGCAGCCCAGGAGGGAACCGGTACAATGAGCAGTTCTTC CASSPGGNRYNEQFF
TRBJ2-6 NA TRBV11-2 16 NA TGTGCCAGCAGCTTAAGAACGGTCTCTGGGGCCAACGTCCTGACTTTC CASSLRTVSGANVLTF
TRBJ2-7 TRBD1 TRBV18 15 NA TGTGCCAGCTCATCCAGACAGGGGGCTCCCTACGAGCAGTACTTC CASSSRQGAPYEQYF
TRBJ2-6 NA TRBV7-2 17 NA TGTGCCAGCAGCTTAGACAGGGTTAGCTCTGGGGCCAACGTCCTGACTTTC CASSLDRVSSGANVLTF
TRBJ1-5 TRBD1 TRBV18 13 NA TGTGCCAGCTCACCACAGGGGGCTCAGCCCCAGCATTTT CASSPQGAQPQHF
TRBJ2-7 NA TRBV11-2 13 NA TGTGCCAGCAGCTTGACACCTCTCTACGAGCAGTACTTC CASSLTPLYEQYF
TRBJ1-2 NA TRBV7-9 13 NA TGTGCCAGCAGCTTAGAAGGGGCGGACGGCTACACCTTC CASSLEGADGYTF
TRBJ2-7 NA TRBV6-1 14 NA TGTGCCAGCAGTGAAGCGTCTTACTCCTACGAGCAGTACTTC CASSEASYSYEQYF
TRBJ2-2 TRBD2 TRBV7-3 15 NA TGTGCCAGCAGTATAGCGGGAGAGAACACCGGGGAGCTGTTTTTT CASSIAGENTGELFF
TRBJ2-7 TRBD2 TRBV7-9 15 NA TGTGCCAGTAATCCGGGACTAGCGGGAGTGCGCGAGCAGTACTTC CASNPGLAGVREQYF
TRBJ1-2 NA TRBV10-3 13 NA TGTGCCATCAGTGGGGGCAGGGATGGTGGCTACACCTTC CAISGGRDGGYTF
TRBJ1-1 NA TRBV29-1 12 NA TGCAGCGCACGGGGGTCGAACACTGAAGCTTTCTTT CSARGSNTEAFF
TRBJ2-7 TRBD1 TRBV20-1 11 NA TGCAGTGCTGTGGACAGGGTCGAGCAGTACTTC CSAVDRVEQYF
TRBJ1-2 TRBD1 TRBV30 13 NA TGTGCCTGCGTCGAGGGACAGGTCTATGGCTACACCTTC CACVEGQVYGYTF
TRBJ1-1 NA TRBV29-1 14 NA TGCAGCGTTGAAACGGGCGGGGTGGGAACTGAAGCCTTCTTT CSVETGGVGTEAFF
TRBJ2-7 TRBD1 TRBV5-1 15 few TGCGCCAGCAGCTGGGGACAGGGGTCAACCTACGAGCAGTACTTC CASSWGQGSTYEQYF